One and the same sample provided the 30 T cell receptor beta chains below, sequenced in a study of T-cell memory formation after mild COVID-19. A single record per CDR3 protein comes from TCRdb applying MiXCR to the 5' RACE reads. This table holds about 210,000 distinct CDR3 sequences, 8% to 11% found once. Sample: PBMCs or a T cell subset sorted from them (not recorded which). The receptors here all came from a man younger than 35 who had mild COVID-19 (a few samples of this study predate the infection). Cell type and time point are not known.

This clonotype appeared a few times. The chain uses TRBV18 and TRBJ2-1, with no clear D. The V gene lost 1 base and the J gene lost 13 bases, with 8 bases spanning the gap. The germline V gene has CDR1 KGHSH and CDR2 LQKENI. CDR3 length: 11 amino acids. In DNA, the CDR3 is TGTGCCAGCTCACCACACTCCGGTCAGTTCTTC. Translated, it gives CASSPHSGQFF.

This clonotype came up once. The J gene is TRBJ2-3, the V gene TRBV2; D call uncertain. The germline V gene has CDR1 SNHLY and CDR2 FYNNEI. V was pared by 4 bases and J by 2 bases, with 4 bases between. The CDR3 has 12 residues. CDR3 nucleotide sequence: TGTGCCAGCAGTGTTCTCACAGATACGCAGTATTTT. It specifies CASSVLTDTQYF. Together with reference TRBV2 and TRBJ2-3, the CDR3 gives the full variable domain: EPEVTQTPSHQVTQMGQEVILRCVPISNHLYFYWYRQILGQKVEFLVSFYNNEISEKSEIFDDQFSVERPDGSNFTLKIRSTKLEDSAMYFCASSVLTDTQYFGPGTRLTVL.

This clonotype occurred a few times. The chain uses TRBV10-3 and TRBJ1-5; TRBD1 is a possible D gene (6 bases). Trimming cost V 9 bases and J 3 bases, with 24 bases left between them. The CDR3 totals 17 residues. From germline, CDR1 is ENHRY and CDR2 SYGVKD. Here the CDR3 reads CAISVHQPGATNQPQHF. Written as DNA, the CDR3 is TGTGCCATATCGGTACACCAACCGGGGGCCACCAATCAGCCCCAGCATTTT.

This clonotype was seen repeatedly, ten times or more. This chain joins TRBV20-1 and TRBJ2-1; D gene unclear. The length of the CDR3 is 12 residues. CDR1 and CDR2 from the germline V gene are DFQATT and SNEGSKA (reference sequence). The CDR3 sequence: CRADRRLNEQFF. The CDR3 DNA reads as TGCAGGGCGGACCGACGGCTCAATGAGCAGTTCTTC.

This clonotype was observed a few times. V usage is TRBV6-2 or TRBV6-3 and J usage is TRBJ2-5; 7 bases line up with TRBD1. Per the germline V gene, CDR1 is MNHEY and CDR2 is SVGEGT. This CDR3 is built from 12 residues. The V and J ends lost 6 bases and 6 bases, in that order; junction bases with no gene match: 4. CDR3 amino acids: CASRTGLKTQYF. The CDR3 nucleotides are TGTGCCAGCAGGACAGGGTTGAAGACCCAGTACTTC.

The chain is built from TRBV6-2 or TRBV6-3 and TRBJ2-5; 7 nucleotides line up with TRBD2. The CDR3 consists of 14 residues. The germline V gene has CDR1 MNHEY and CDR2 SVGEGT. J was trimmed by 2 bases and V by 1 base; bases with no gene match: 1. CDR3 protein: CASSYWTRQETQYF. The CDR3 nucleotides read TGTGCCAGCAGTTACTGGACTAGACAAGAGACCCAGTACTTC.

This clonotype was counted only a few times. CDR3 sequence: CASSQGTGAGKLFF. The CDR3 DNA is TGTGCCAGCAGCCAAGGGACAGGGGCGGGAAAACTGTTTTTT. The rearrangement uses TRBV3-1 and TRBJ1-4, with TRBD1 identical over 9 bases. J gave up 10 bases and V 1 base, and 4 bases lay outside the gene matches. Germline CDR1 is LGHDT and CDR2 is YNNKEL (reference sequence). The CDR3 loop spans 14 amino acids.

This clonotype was recorded at least ten times. This chain links TRBV5-1 with TRBJ1-5; D is unclear. With 0 bases removed from V and 0 bases from J, the gap between germline ends came to 10 bases. The V gene's germline CDR1 is SGHRS and CDR2 YFSETQ. The CDR3 spans 16 residues. As DNA, the CDR3 is TGCGCCAGCAGCTTGGGGGCAGCTAATAGCAATCAGCCCCAGCATTTT. Amino acids: CASSLGAANSNQPQHF.

This clonotype was counted between two and nine times. The chain combines TRBV12-3 or TRBV12-4 with TRBJ1-5; D gene unclear. CDR3 size: 14 residues. V was clipped by 7 bases and J by 0 bases, with 10 bases between them. The CDR3 DNA follows: TGTGCCAGCACTCGGGAGAATAGCAATCAGCCCCAGCATTTT. Protein sequence: CASTRENSNQPQHF.

The rearrangement links TRBV4-3 to TRBJ2-3, with 8 positions matching TRBD1. The CDR3 covers 14 residues. After removal of 3 bases from V and 6 bases from J, the junction contained 5 bases not matched to a gene. Germline-derived CDR1 and CDR2 are LGHNA and YSLEER. The CDR3 nucleotides are TGCGCCAGCAGCCAGCGACAGGGGTCTGATACGCAGTATTTT. Encoded protein: CASSQRQGSDTQYF.

The gene calls are TRBV12-3 or TRBV12-4 and TRBJ1-2; TRBD1 aligns across 9 bases. V shed 7 bases and J 5 bases; nucleotides not matched to a gene: 8. The length of the CDR3 is 14 residues. The CDR3 here is CASTQLGQGYGYTF. The DNA for the CDR3 is TGTGCCAGCACCCAGCTGGGACAGGGATATGGCTACACCTTC.

This clonotype was observed at least ten times. In DNA form, the CDR3 reads TGCGCCAGCACCCCGAGAGCGGGGGGAGTCGTAGCTAGCACAGATACGCAGTATTTT. It encodes CASTPRAGGVVASTDTQYF. V is TRBV5-1 and J is TRBJ2-3, with 9 bases matching TRBD2. V gave up 6 bases and J gave up 0 bases; unmatched junction bases: 17. CDR1 is SGHRS, CDR2 YFSETQ, per germline. CDR3 size: 19 residues.

The CDR3 bases are TGTGCCAGCAGCTTATCTTGGCCCCCTAGGTCCTACGAGCAGTACTTC. Translated: CASSLSWPPRSYEQYF. This chain links TRBV7-2 with TRBJ2-7; unclear D gene. This CDR3 spans 16 amino acids. V was pared by 2 bases and J by 1 base, with 15 bases between. Germline-derived CDR1 and CDR2 are SGHTA and FQGNSA.

The chain has TRBV12-3 or TRBV12-4 and TRBJ2-2, with D unclear. The V end lost 7 bases, the J end lost 5 bases, and 17 bases lay between the germline ends. This CDR3 region has 15 residues. As DNA, the CDR3 is TGTGCCAGCACCCAGGTGGGCCCGTGGACCGGGGAGCTGTTTTTT. It specifies CASTQVGPWTGELFF.

This clonotype was seen repeatedly, ten times or more. The V and J genes are TRBV6-1 and TRBJ2-7; 9 nucleotides agree with TRBD2. This CDR3 spans 13 amino acids. Trimming at V came to 10 bases and at J to 3 bases, leaving 7 bases not matched to a gene. CDR1 is MNHNS, CDR2 SASEGT, per germline. The CDR3 loop reads CATNSGGFYEQYV. The CDR3 coding sequence is TGTGCCACCAACAGCGGGGGGTTCTACGAGCAGTACGTC.

This clonotype was seen ten or more times. The rearrangement joins TRBV11-2 to TRBJ1-1; unclear D gene. The V gene's germline CDR1 is SGHAT and CDR2 FQNNGV. Trimming took off 1 base at V and 8 bases at J, with 17 bases between the two ends. CDR3 length: 15 amino acids. The CDR3 protein is CASSLGSAPDREAFF. CDR3 sequence (DNA): TGTGCCAGCAGCTTAGGTTCGGCTCCCGACCGAGAAGCTTTCTTT.

This clonotype was counted a few times. The chain recombines TRBV7-3 with TRBJ1-1; maybe TRBD1 (5 bases). This CDR3 has 12 amino acids. The V end lost 4 bases, the J end lost 8 bases, and 11 bases lay between the germline ends. Germline V gives CDR1 SGHTA, CDR2 FQGTGA. Here the CDR3 reads CASSSGRGEAFF. CDR3 DNA sequence: TGTGCCAGCAGCTCCGGGAGGGGCGAAGCTTTCTTT.

This clonotype was observed a handful of times. This sequence joins TRBV7-8 and TRBJ1-5; TRBD1 aligns across 12 bases. Germline CDR1 reads SGHVS; CDR2 reads FQNEAQ. The J segment lost 4 bases and the V segment lost 6 bases, leaving 16 bases of the junction unmatched. The CDR3 is 19 residues long. The CDR3 DNA follows: TGTGCCAGCAGATTAACGTCGATCCGGGACAGGGGGCTAAATCAGCCCCAGCATTTT. Translation: CASRLTSIRDRGLNQPQHF.

J is TRBJ2-3 and V is TRBV7-9, with a weak D call TRBD1 (5 bases). V was cut by 5 bases and J by 4 bases, with 16 bases left in between. This CDR3 has 15 amino acids. Germline V lookup: CDR1 SEHNR, CDR2 FQNEAQ (reference sequence). The CDR3 region has the DNA TGTGCCAGCAGCGCCCGGCTAGGGGCAGCAGATACGCAGTATTTT. Its protein is CASSARLGAADTQYF.

This clonotype occurred a few times. The gene calls are TRBV20-1 and TRBJ1-2, with 7 bases lining up with TRBD1. Germline CDR1 is DFQATT and CDR2 is SNEGSKA (reference sequence). The CDR3 contains 11 residues. V trimming: 8 bases; J trimming: 5 bases; junction bases outside the gene matches: 5. As DNA, the CDR3 is TGCAGTTCAACAGGGGAGTATGGCTACACCTTC. Amino acid sequence: CSSTGEYGYTF.

The chain has TRBV7-3 and TRBJ2-2; TRBD2 agrees at 9 bases. Germline CDR1 and CDR2: SGHTA and FQGTGA. With 5 bases clipped from V and 1 base from J, the junction kept 2 bases outside the gene matches. The CDR3 loop spans 15 amino acids. The CDR3 is CASSPAGGNTGELFF. The CDR3 DNA sequence: TGTGCCAGCAGCCCAGCGGGGGGGAACACCGGGGAGCTGTTTTTT.

In this sample, this clonotype turned up a few times. The genes are TRBV6-5 and TRBJ2-7; 11 bases line up with TRBD2. Germline V CDR1 and CDR2: MNHEY, SVGAGI. The CDR3 runs to 15 residues. V shed 0 bases, J shed 4 bases, and the junction held 2 bases outside the gene matches. The CDR3 sequence is CASSYSRTSGYEQYF. The CDR3 DNA reads TGTGCCAGCAGTTACTCCCGGACTAGCGGGTACGAGCAGTACTTC.

The chain is built from TRBV6-2 or TRBV6-3 and TRBJ1-5; TRBD1 agrees at 10 bases. CDR1 MNHEY and CDR2 SVGEGT come from the germline V gene. The length of the CDR3 is 13 residues. Trimming removed 6 bases from V and 8 bases from J; junction bases left unmatched: 4. For the CDR3, the DNA is TGTGCCAGCAGCCCGGACAGGGGGGAGCCCCAGCATTTT. It codes for CASSPDRGEPQHF.

This clonotype was picked up a small number of times. CDR3 amino acids: CATKQGFHEQYV. In DNA form, the CDR3 reads TGTGCCACCAAGCAGGGGTTTCACGAGCAGTACGTC. This chain connects TRBV24-1 to TRBJ2-7, with D possibly being TRBD1 (6 bases). Germline loops: CDR1 KGHDR, CDR2 SFDVKD. The V end lost 8 bases, the J end lost 5 bases, and 12 bases lay between the germline ends. CDR3 length equals 12 residues.

The chain combines TRBV6-6 with TRBJ1-1, with a tentative D call TRBD1 (5 bases). The length of the CDR3 is 13 residues. In germline, CDR1 is MNHNY, CDR2 SVGAGI (reference sequence). V was clipped by 4 bases and J by 4 bases, with 10 bases between them. The CDR3 DNA follows: TGTGCCAGCAGTTCCAGGGTTCCCACTGAAGCTTTCTTT. As protein: CASSSRVPTEAFF.

The rearrangement joins TRBV7-3 to TRBJ2-1; D might be TRBD2 (6 bases). There are 15 residues in the CDR3. Trimming stripped 1 base from V and 5 bases from J, with 12 bases between. CDR1 and CDR2 from the germline V gene are SGHTA and FQGTGA. The CDR3 sequence: CASSLRGGTDNEQFF. Written as DNA, the CDR3 is TGTGCCAGCAGCTTAAGGGGCGGGACGGACAATGAGCAGTTCTTC.

The chain joins TRBV12-3 or TRBV12-4 to TRBJ2-3, with 7 bases that match TRBD1. Germline trimming cut 3 bases from V and 4 bases from J; bases unmatched to any gene: 7. The length of the CDR3 is 15 residues. The CDR3 DNA is TGTGCCAGCAGTTTCTACAGGGGCAGGGCAGATACGCAGTATTTT. This codes for CASSFYRGRADTQYF.

The chain combines TRBV29-1 with TRBJ1-2; D might be TRBD1 (6 bases). The V gene's germline CDR1 is SQVTM and CDR2 ANQGSEA. V dropped 4 bases and J dropped 3 bases, with 9 bases sitting between them. This CDR3 is built from 12 residues. The CDR3 coding sequence is TGCAGCGTTGGTCCAGGGGACTATGGCTACACCTTC. Translation gives CSVGPGDYGYTF.

CDR3 in amino acids: CASSPRSGGTDTQYF. In DNA form, the CDR3 reads TGTGCCAGCTCACCACGTTCGGGGGGCACAGATACGCAGTATTTT. V is TRBV18 and J is TRBJ2-3; D may be TRBD2 (6 bases). V shed 1 base and J shed 1 base, with 9 bases lying between them. CDR1 is KGHSH, CDR2 LQKENI, per germline. The CDR3 contains 15 residues.

The genes are TRBV12-3 or TRBV12-4 and TRBJ2-2, with 9 bases identical to TRBD1. The CDR3 length is 14 residues. V shed 7 bases, J shed 9 bases, and the junction held 9 bases outside the gene matches. CDR3 residues: CASNRDRDFRELFF. The CDR3 bases are TGTGCCAGCAATCGGGACAGGGATTTTCGGGAGCTGTTTTTT.